A few counts support the clone carrying this T cell receptor (beta chain). Its antigen is currently unknown. TCR beta libraries were prepared from cDNA with unique molecular identifiers. Researchers reported a few hundred thousand cDNA molecules coming from about 0.98 to 11 million T cells. One entry per CDR3 protein, called by TCRdb with MiXCR from the PCR reads. The sample records approximately 460,000 distinct CDR3 sequences, approximately 45% being singletons. The CDR3 totals 12 residues. V was trimmed by 6 bases and J by 9 bases, leaving 12 bases between them. The germline CDR1 and CDR2 sequences are MNHNS and SASEGT. This entry comes from a study of post-analysis software for immune sequencing data. In the study overall: Recorded subtypes: relapsing-remitting, secondary progressive, progressive-relapsing; some patients unannotated. Overall study findings and caveats: Controls had significantly higher normalized Chao1 diversity than multiple sclerosis patients. Batch-mates among the samples co-clustered strongly by F measure. There were roughly 5 TRBV segments more frequent in patients than controls, and TRBV5-6, TRBV5-1 and TRBV20-1 were among them.

The material sequenced was blood. The rearrangement uses TRBV6-1 and TRBJ2-1; D gene unclear. The clonotype comes from a girl aged 5-17 years with multiple sclerosis. CDR3 DNA sequence: TGTGCCAGCAGAGCTGGTGGCGGTGAGCAGTTCTTC. This codes for CASRAGGGEQFF.